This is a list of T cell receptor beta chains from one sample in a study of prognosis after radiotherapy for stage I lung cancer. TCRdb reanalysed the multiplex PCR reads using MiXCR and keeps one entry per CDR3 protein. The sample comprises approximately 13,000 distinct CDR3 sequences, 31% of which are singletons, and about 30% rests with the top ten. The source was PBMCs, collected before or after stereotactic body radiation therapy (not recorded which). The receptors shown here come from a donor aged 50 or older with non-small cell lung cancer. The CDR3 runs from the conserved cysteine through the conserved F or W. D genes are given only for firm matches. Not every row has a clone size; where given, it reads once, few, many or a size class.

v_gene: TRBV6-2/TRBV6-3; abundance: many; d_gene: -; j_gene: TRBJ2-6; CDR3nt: TGTGCCAGCAGTTATGAGACCCCTTCCAGTTCTGGGGCCAACGTCCTGACTTTC; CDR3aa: CASSYETPSSSGANVLTF
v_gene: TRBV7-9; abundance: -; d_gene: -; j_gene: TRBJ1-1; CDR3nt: TGTGCCAACAGTTCGGGGGGGAACACTGAAGCTTTCTTT; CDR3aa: CANSSGGNTEAFF
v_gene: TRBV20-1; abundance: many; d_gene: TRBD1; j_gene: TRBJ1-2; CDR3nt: TGCAGTGCTAGAGTCCCGCGACAGACAGGGGTAGTAGATGGCTACACCTTC; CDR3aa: CSARVPRQTGVVDGYTF
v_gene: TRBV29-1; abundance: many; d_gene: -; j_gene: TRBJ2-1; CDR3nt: TGCAGCGTTGAAGAGTCAAGGGGCTGGTACAATGAGCAGTTCTTC; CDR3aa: CSVEESRGWYNEQFF
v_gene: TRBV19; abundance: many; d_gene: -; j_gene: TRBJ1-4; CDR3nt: TGTGCCAGTAGTATCGGGCCCCCTGCAACTAATGAAAAACTGTTTTTT; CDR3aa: CASSIGPPATNEKLFF
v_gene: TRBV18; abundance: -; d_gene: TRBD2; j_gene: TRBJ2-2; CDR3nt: TGTGTCAGCTCACCATCCGCTAGCGGGAGTACCGGGGAGCTGTTTTTT; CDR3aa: CVSSPSASGSTGELFF
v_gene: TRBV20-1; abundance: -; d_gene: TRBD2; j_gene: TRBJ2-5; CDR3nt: TGCAGTGCTGGTAGGAGCGGGGGGTACCAAGAGACCCAGTACTTC; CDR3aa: CSAGRSGGYQETQYF
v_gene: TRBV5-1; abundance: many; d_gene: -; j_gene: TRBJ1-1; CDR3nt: TGCGCCAGCAGTAGTTTAGCAGTAATGAACACTGAAGCTTTCTTT; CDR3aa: CASSSLAVMNTEAFF
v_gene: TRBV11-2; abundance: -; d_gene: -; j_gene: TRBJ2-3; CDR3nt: TGTGCCAGCAGCCCAGGCCGTTATGGCACAGATACGCAGTATTTT; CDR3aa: CASSPGRYGTDTQYF
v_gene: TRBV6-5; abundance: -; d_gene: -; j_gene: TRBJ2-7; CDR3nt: TGTGCCAGCAGTTGTTATCGGGAGACTTTTGGGGAGCAGTACTTC; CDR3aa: CASSCYRETFGEQYF
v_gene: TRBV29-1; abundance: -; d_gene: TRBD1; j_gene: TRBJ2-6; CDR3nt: TGCAGCGTCGGAGACCAGGACAGGAGCCCTGGGGACAACGTCCTGACTTTC; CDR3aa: CSVGDQDRSPGDNVLTF
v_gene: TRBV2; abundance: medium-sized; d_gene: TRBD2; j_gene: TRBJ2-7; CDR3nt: TGTGCCAGCAGTTGGACTAGCGGGTACGAGCAGTACTTC; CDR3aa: CASSWTSGYEQYF
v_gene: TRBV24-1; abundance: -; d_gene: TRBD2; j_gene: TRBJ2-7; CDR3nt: TGTGCCACCAGTGATCTAGCGGGGCGGGAGCAGTACTTC; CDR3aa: CATSDLAGREQYF
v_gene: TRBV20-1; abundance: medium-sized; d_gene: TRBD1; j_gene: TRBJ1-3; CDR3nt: TGCAGTGCTAGCCCCAGGACAGGGAGAAACACCATATATTTT; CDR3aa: CSASPRTGRNTIYF
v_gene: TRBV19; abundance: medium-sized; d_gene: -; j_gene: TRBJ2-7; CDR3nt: TGTGCCAGTAGTAGCCCCCTCGGGAGCGGCTACGAGCAGTACTTC; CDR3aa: CASSSPLGSGYEQYF
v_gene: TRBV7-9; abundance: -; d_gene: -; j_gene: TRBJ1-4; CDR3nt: TGTGCCAGCAGCTTACCCCCCATCGGTTCAACTAATGAAAAACTGTTTTTT; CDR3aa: CASSLPPIGSTNEKLFF
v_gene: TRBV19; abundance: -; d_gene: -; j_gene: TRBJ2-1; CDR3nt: TGTGCCAGTAGTACCGGGACAAAAGCGAGAGAGCAGTTCTTC; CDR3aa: CASSTGTKAREQFF
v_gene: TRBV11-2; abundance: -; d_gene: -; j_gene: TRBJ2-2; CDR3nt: TGTGCCAGCAGCTTAATCTGTGTTTCCGGGGAGCTGTTTTTT; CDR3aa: CASSLICVSGELFF
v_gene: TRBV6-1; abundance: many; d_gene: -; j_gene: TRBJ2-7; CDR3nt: TGTGCCAGCAGCAAAAAGGCAGGGGACTCCTACGAGCAGTACTTC; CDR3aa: CASSKKAGDSYEQYF
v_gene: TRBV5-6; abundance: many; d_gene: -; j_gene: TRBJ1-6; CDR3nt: TGTGCCAGCAGCAGAAGGGGCTTCAATTCACCCCTCCACTTT; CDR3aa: CASSRRGFNSPLHF
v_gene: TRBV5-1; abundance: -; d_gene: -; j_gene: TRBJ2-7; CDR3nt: TGCGCCAGCAGCTTGGGACTCATCTCCTACGAGCAGTACTTC; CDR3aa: CASSLGLISYEQYF
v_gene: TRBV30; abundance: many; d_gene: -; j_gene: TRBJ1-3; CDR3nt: TGTGCCTGGACAAGGGGGTCTGGAAACACCATATATTTT; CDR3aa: CAWTRGSGNTIYF
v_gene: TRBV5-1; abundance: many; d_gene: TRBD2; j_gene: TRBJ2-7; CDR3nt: TGCGCCAGCAGCTTGTGGCTAGCGGGGTACGAGCAGTACTTC; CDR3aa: CASSLWLAGYEQYF
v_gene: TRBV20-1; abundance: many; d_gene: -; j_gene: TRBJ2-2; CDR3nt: TGCAGTGCTAGAGATTTGGGCCGTGGCGTTGCCGGGGAGCTGTTTTTT; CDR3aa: CSARDLGRGVAGELFF
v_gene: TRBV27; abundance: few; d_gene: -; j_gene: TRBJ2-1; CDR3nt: TGTGCCAGCAGTTTAATAGGGTCCTACAATGAGCAGTTCTTC; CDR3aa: CASSLIGSYNEQFF
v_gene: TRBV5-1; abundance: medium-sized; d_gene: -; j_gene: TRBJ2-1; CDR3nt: TGCGCCAGCAGCTCACTGCCCTCCTACAATGAGCAGTTCTTC; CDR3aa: CASSSLPSYNEQFF
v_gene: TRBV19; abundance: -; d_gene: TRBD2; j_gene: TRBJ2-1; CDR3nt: TGTGCCAGTAGTATCTCCCTAGGACTAGCGGGAGACGATGAGCTGTTCTTC; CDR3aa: CASSISLGLAGDDELFF
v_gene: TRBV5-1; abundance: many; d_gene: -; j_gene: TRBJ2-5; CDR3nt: TGCGCCAGCAGCTTGTGGGCGGGTCCCCAAGAGACCCAGTACTTC; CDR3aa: CASSLWAGPQETQYF
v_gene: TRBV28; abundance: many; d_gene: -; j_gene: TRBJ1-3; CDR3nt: TGTGCCAGCAGGGATGGGGGAGAGGGAAACACCATATATTTT; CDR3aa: CASRDGGEGNTIYF
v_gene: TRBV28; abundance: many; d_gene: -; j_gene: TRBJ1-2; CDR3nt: TGTGCCAGCAGCCGGGGGACGGGGGGCTACACCTTC; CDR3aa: CASSRGTGGYTF
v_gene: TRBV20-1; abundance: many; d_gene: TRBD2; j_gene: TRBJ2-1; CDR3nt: TGCAGTGCTAAGAGACTAGCGGGGGGGAGGGGGCAGTTCTTC; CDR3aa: CSAKRLAGGRGQFF
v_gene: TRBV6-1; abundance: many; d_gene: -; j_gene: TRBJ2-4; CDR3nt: TGTGCCAGCCAGCAGGGACGCCTCGGGTACTTC; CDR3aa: CASQQGRLGYF
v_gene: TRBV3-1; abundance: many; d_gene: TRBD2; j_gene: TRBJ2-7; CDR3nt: TGTGCCAGCAGCCAAGACGGGGCTAGCGGCTCCTACGAGCAGTACTTC; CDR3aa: CASSQDGASGSYEQYF